Below, 20 T cell receptor beta chains from the same sample are listed, as sequenced in a study of technical replicates of blood from a handful of donors. Data came from immunoSEQ multiplex PCR; TCRdb stores just in-frame clones and leaves some out. The table has around 100,000 clones, just over 95% seen once. The sequencing input was T cells isolated from PBMCs. Receptors originate from a human donor in good health.

The gene calls are TRBV27 and TRBJ2-7; the match to TRBD1 covers 10 bases. Germline CDR1 and CDR2: MNHEY and SMNVEV (reference sequence). J was trimmed by 2 bases and V by 5 bases; bases with no gene match: 9. This CDR3 region has 16 residues. The CDR3 here is CASSIRPGQGTYEQYF. DNA of the CDR3: TGTGCCAGCAGTATAAGGCCGGGACAGGGGACCTACGAGCAGTACTTC.

This chain connects TRBV6-1 to TRBJ2-3, with D possibly TRBD1 on 5 matching bases. Trimming took off 7 bases at V and 0 bases at J, with 11 bases between the two ends. CDR3 size: 14 residues. The V gene's germline CDR1 is MNHNS and CDR2 SASEGT. CDR3 region: CASTVGASTDTQYF. The CDR3 DNA reads as TGTGCCAGCACCGTAGGGGCTAGCACAGATACGCAGTATTTT.

The gene calls are TRBV18 and TRBJ1-6, with 7 bases matching TRBD1. CDR1 is KGHSH, CDR2 LQKENI, per germline. The junction had 9 bases not matched to a gene; V was cut back by 5 bases and J by 5 bases. The CDR3 has 16 residues. CDR3 DNA sequence: TGTGCCAGCTCAGCTGGGATGGACAGGAATAATTCACCCCTCCACTTT. Its protein is CASSAGMDRNNSPLHF.

The chain links TRBV19 to TRBJ2-5; 9 nucleotides match TRBD1. This CDR3 is 15 amino acids long. The V segment lost 5 bases and the J segment 5 bases; nucleotides outside the gene matches: 9. Germline V gene sequence: CDR1 LNHDA, CDR2 SQIVND (reference sequence). The chain's CDR3 is CASSSTSGTGETQYF. The CDR3 region has the DNA TGTGCCAGTAGTTCTACCTCCGGGACAGGGGAGACCCAGTACTTC.

The V and J genes are TRBV5-5 and TRBJ2-7; TRBD1 matches at 8 bases. This CDR3 region has 15 residues. The ends lost 5 bases at V and 4 bases at J; junction bases unmatched: 11. Germline V gene data show CDR1 as SGHKS and CDR2 as YYEKEE (reference sequence). The CDR3 nucleotides are TGTGCCAGCAGTCCAACAGGGGGGAAATTTTACGAGCAGTACTTC. Translation gives CASSPTGGKFYEQYF.

V and J are TRBV23-1 and TRBJ2-1; D is possibly TRBD2 (6 bases). TRBV23-1 is an open reading frame whose function is uncertain. The CDR3 contains 14 residues. Trimming left V 4 bases short and J 3 bases short, with 10 bases between. This CDR3 reads CASSPGGVYNEQFF. The DNA for the CDR3 is TGCGCCAGCAGTCCCGGGGGTGTCTACAATGAGCAGTTCTTC.

The chain is built from TRBV6-1 and TRBJ2-7; possible D gene TRBD1, 6 bases. This CDR3 has 17 amino acids. Germline assignment: CDR1 MNHNS and CDR2 SASEGT. Trimming removed 2 bases from V and 4 bases from J, with 21 bases in between. CDR3 DNA: TGTGCCAGCAGTGAATTGGGCAGGGGAACGTTTTTATACGAGCAGTACTTC. Residues: CASSELGRGTFLYEQYF.

The V gene is TRBV7-9, the J gene TRBJ1-2; a possible D gene is TRBD1 (5 bases). The CDR3 is made up of 15 amino acids. CDR1 and CDR2 (germline): SEHNR, FQNEAQ (reference sequence). Trimming took off 1 base at V and 4 bases at J, with 13 bases between the two ends. CDR3 sequence reads: CASSLGQGRGYGYTF. DNA of the CDR3: TGTGCCAGCAGCTTAGGTCAGGGTAGAGGCTATGGCTACACCTTC.

The rearrangement links TRBV7-9 to TRBJ2-2, with 7 bases aligning to TRBD2. There are 11 residues in the CDR3. The germline gives CDR1 SEHNR, CDR2 FQNEAQ (reference sequence). CDR3 sequence: CRLADTGELFF. The CDR3 DNA reads as TGTAGACTAGCTGACACCGGGGAGCTGTTTTTT.

This chain joins TRBV11-3 and TRBJ2-1; TRBD2 aligns across 13 bases. Looked up from germline, CDR1 is SGHNT and CDR2 is YENEEA. The CDR3 is 17 residues long. V dropped 4 bases and J dropped 10; count of bases not matched to a gene: 13. The CDR3 is CASSSLPGTSGAGEQFF. For the CDR3, the DNA is TGTGCCAGCAGCTCTCTTCCCGGGACTAGCGGGGCTGGGGAGCAGTTCTTC.

The V call is TRBV9, the J call TRBJ2-5; 7 positions match TRBD2. Germline CDR1 reads SGDLS; CDR2 reads YYNGEE. V was pared by 4 bases and J by 4 bases, with 10 bases of the junction left unmatched. This CDR3 has 15 amino acids. The CDR3: CASSLGLEVVETQYF. CDR3 nucleotides: TGTGCCAGCAGCCTCGGACTAGAGGTAGTAGAGACCCAGTACTTC.

This clone was found once. The chain carries TRBV28 and TRBJ2-3; the match to TRBD2 covers 16 bases. The germline CDR1 and CDR2 sequences are MDHEN and SYDVKM. V was pared by 8 bases and J by 2 bases, with 4 bases of the junction left unmatched. The CDR3 has 16 residues. The CDR3 DNA sequence: TGTGCCAGCGGGACTAGCGGGAGGGCCCACACAGATACGCAGTATTTT. Amino acids: CASGTSGRAHTDTQYF.

CDR3 region: CASSLGWTENEKLFF. The CDR3 coding sequence is TGCGCCAGCAGCTTGGGCTGGACAGAGAATGAAAAACTGTTTTTT. V gene TRBV5-1 combines with J gene TRBJ1-4, with D possibly matching TRBD1 (6 bases). Germline V CDR1 and CDR2: SGHRS, YFSETQ. Trimming took 0 bases from V and 5 from J, leaving 11 bases between them. This CDR3 spans 15 amino acids.

The J gene is TRBJ1-5, the V gene TRBV4-1; possibly TRBD1 for D (5 bases). The CDR3 is made up of 16 amino acids. In germline, CDR1 is MGHRA, CDR2 YSYEKL. V was shortened by 2 bases and J by 6 bases, with 17 bases between the two germline ends. The CDR3 DNA reads as TGCGCCAGCAGCCAAATCCTAGCGGGGCAGGGTCAGCCCCAGCATTTT. Protein: CASSQILAGQGQPQHF.

The gene calls are TRBV6-4 and TRBJ1-2; D is perhaps TRBD1 (6 bases). This CDR3 contains 13 residues. The V gene's germline CDR1 is MRHNA and CDR2 SNTAGT. Trimming shortened V by 2 bases and J by 6 bases, and 10 bases separated the two germline ends. The DNA of the CDR3 is TGTGCCAGCAGTGACACAGGGAAGAATGGCTACACCTTC. Amino acids: CASSDTGKNGYTF.

The CDR3 here is CASSGDYNTGELFF. The CDR3 coding sequence is TGTGCCAGCAGTGGAGACTACAACACCGGGGAGCTGTTTTTT. The rearrangement uses TRBV6-1 and TRBJ2-2, with D perhaps matching TRBD2 (5 bases). The CDR3 is 14 amino acids. The ends were cut back, 4 bases at V and 2 bases at J, with 8 bases in the middle. The germline V gene encodes CDR1 MNHNS and CDR2 SASEGT.

This chain joins TRBV2 and TRBJ2-1; 9 nucleotides align to TRBD2. This CDR3 contains 19 residues. The germline V gene encodes CDR1 SNHLY and CDR2 FYNNEI. V lost 0 bases to trimming and J lost 6 bases; unmatched junction nucleotides: 15. DNA for the CDR3: TGTGCCAGCAGTGAAGCGCTTCACTCCGGAGCGGGAGGTGGCAATGAGCAGTTCTTC. Residues: CASSEALHSGAGGGNEQFF.

This rearrangement joins TRBV27 to TRBJ2-7; D is unclear. Germline CDR1 MNHEY, CDR2 SMNVEV (reference sequence). Between the trimmed V and J ends, which lost 5 bases and 0 bases, there was a span of 8 bases. The CDR3 contains 13 residues. CDR3 loop: CASSPESSYEQYF. CDR3 in DNA: TGTGCCAGCAGTCCTGAGAGCTCCTACGAGCAGTACTTC.

This clone was counted a few times. The CDR3: CATSRDRSYGYTF. In DNA form, the CDR3 reads TGTGCCACCAGCAGAGATAGATCGTATGGCTACACCTTC. This chain connects TRBV15 to TRBJ1-2; D is unresolved. Germline V gives CDR1 LNHNV, CDR2 YYDKDF (reference sequence). The CDR3 is 13 amino acids. V was trimmed by 0 bases and J by 5 bases, leaving 7 bases between them. The full variable domain, its missing parts supplied by reference TRBV15 and TRBJ1-2, is DAMVIQNPRYQVTQFGKPVTLSCSQTLNHNVMYWYQQKSSQAPKLLFHYYDKDFNNEADTPDNFQSRRPNTSFCFLDIRSPGLGDTAMYLCATSRDRSYGYTFGSGTRLTVV.

J is TRBJ2-1 and V is TRBV6-4, with 8 bases aligning to TRBD1. Trimming cost V 2 bases and J 0 bases; bases outside gene matches: 3. Germline CDR1 is MRHNA and CDR2 is SNTAGT. The CDR3 sequence is 16 residues long. This CDR3 reads CASSDSTGGSYNEQFF. The CDR3, as DNA: TGTGCCAGCAGTGACAGTACAGGGGGCTCCTACAATGAGCAGTTCTTC.